A selection of T cell receptor beta chains follows, all from one sample in a study of post-analysis software for immune sequencing data. One entry per CDR3 protein, called by TCRdb with MiXCR from the PCR reads. The sample shows 750,000 to 900,000 distinct CDR3 sequences, around 45% of them seen only once. The specimen sequenced was blood. These receptor sequences come from a girl between 5 and 17 years old with multiple sclerosis. Both conserved end residues are trimmed from each CDR3. Size tells how often a clone was seen (once, few, many) or the class of an expanded clone, and some rows leave it out.

len	j_gene	abundance	v_gene	CDR3aa
14	TRBJ2-7	once	TRBV21-1	ASSKVRLAGAHEQY
12	TRBJ2-5	.	TRBV20-1	SARDYQYQETQY
16	TRBJ2-1	.	TRBV5-6	ASSLGGLAGVRNNEQF
12	TRBJ2-1	.	TRBV10-3	AISESQGVHEQF
11	TRBJ1-6	.	TRBV3-1	ASSQGWDLPLH
16	TRBJ2-7	few	TRBV5-1	ASSLGLAGRVQRYEQY
12	TRBJ1-2	.	TRBV10-3	AISGQGPHYGYT
15	TRBJ1-2	.	TRBV12-3/TRBV12-4	ASSFWPGGRGNYGYT
10	TRBJ1-1	.	TRBV7-2	ASSHRGYEAF
12	TRBJ2-1	.	TRBV13	ASSPQTGSNEQF
13	.	.	TRBV7-2	ASSLALLPTYEQY
13	TRBJ2-7	.	TRBV3-1	ASSQGEGGTYEQY
13	TRBJ2-7	few	TRBV7-2	ASSIIAGGPNEQY
13	TRBJ1-5	few	TRBV7-3	ASSPPFGVNQPQH
15	TRBJ2-1	.	TRBV15	ATSKLGGRHRNNEQF
13	TRBJ2-1	.	TRBV6-6	ASSSHSGIYNEQF
14	TRBJ2-7	.	TRBV7-8	ASSLAASLFSYEQY
11	TRBJ1-5	few	TRBV6-5	ASSYTEATAQH
15	TRBJ2-5	.	TRBV12-3/TRBV12-4	ASSSSLWREGDWTQY
11	TRBJ1-2	few	TRBV6-1	ASSRDGTYGYT
12	TRBJ2-7	.	TRBV27	ASSPTQLAYEQY
15	TRBJ2-7	.	TRBV7-2	ASSSSGGHVGGSEQY
16	TRBJ2-5	.	TRBV14	ASSQDPDVWRLEETQY
18	TRBJ2-5	.	TRBV5-1	ASSLDPRAGGPIDQETQY
13	TRBJ2-1	.	TRBV3-1	ASSPDAARNNEQF
12	TRBJ1-1	.	TRBV25-1	ASSKQGRSTEAF
13	TRBJ2-4	.	TRBV28	ASGSRGGAKNIQY
15	TRBJ2-1	.	TRBV2	ASSLLGTSGTYNEQF
15	TRBJ1-1	.	TRBV29-1	SVEVVWLGRGGTEAF
15	TRBJ2-3	.	TRBV6-2/TRBV6-3	ASSLGGLAGTSDTQY
10	TRBJ2-1	.	TRBV7-2	ASSLAQAEQF
10	TRBJ1-2	.	TRBV28	ASSTPNYGYT
12	TRBJ2-5	.	TRBV23-1	ASSQSEGQETQY
14	TRBJ2-5	few	TRBV7-9	ASSKTSGRATETQY
15	TRBJ2-4	.	TRBV12-3/TRBV12-4	ASSLASGGFAKTIQY
12	TRBJ2-7	.	TRBV15	ATSMGTVTYEQY
13	TRBJ2-3	.	TRBV24-1	ATSDRTGGRDTQY
14	TRBJ1-5	few	TRBV6-6	ASSPGTGLRDQPQH
15	TRBJ2-4	.	TRBV3-1	ASSQGGTSGRRDIQY
19	TRBJ2-7	.	TRBV11-1	ASSLTLGLAGGTSSYNEQY
11	TRBJ1-2	.	TRBV6-5	ASAGRPHYGYT
13	TRBJ2-1	few	TRBV7-9	ASSIAGVGGNEQF
11	TRBJ2-5	many	TRBV9	ASSPPGQETQY
14	TRBJ2-7	.	TRBV6-2/TRBV6-3	ASSYRLAGGPYEQY
15	TRBJ1-5	.	TRBV27	ASSPYGISGSNQPQH
15	TRBJ1-2	.	TRBV27	ASSPRDRGLFPYGYT
9	TRBJ2-1	.	TRBV30	AWGSPEEQF